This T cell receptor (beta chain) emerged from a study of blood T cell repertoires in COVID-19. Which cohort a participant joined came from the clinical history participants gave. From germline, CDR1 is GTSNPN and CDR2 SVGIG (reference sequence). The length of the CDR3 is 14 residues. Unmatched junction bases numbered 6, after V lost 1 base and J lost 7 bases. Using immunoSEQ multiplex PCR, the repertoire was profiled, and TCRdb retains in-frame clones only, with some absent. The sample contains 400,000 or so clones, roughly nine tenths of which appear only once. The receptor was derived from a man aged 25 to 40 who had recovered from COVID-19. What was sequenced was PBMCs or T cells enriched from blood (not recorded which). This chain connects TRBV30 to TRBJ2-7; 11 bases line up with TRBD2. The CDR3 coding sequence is TGTGCCTGGAGTGGACTAGCGGGACGTTTTGAGCAGTACTTC. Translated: CAWSGLAGRFEQYF.